A single sample gave rise to the 20 T cell receptor beta chains below, sequenced in a study of blood T cells in healthy people across ages. Together with a sample-barcoded 5' primer, a J-beta primer mix was included in a second PCR lasting roughly 6 to 12 cycles. TCRdb fed the 5' RACE reads into MiXCR, producing one record per CDR3 protein. The sample holds approximately 1,000,000 distinct CDR3 sequences, 40% to 55% seen once. Input material: blood. These receptors were obtained from a woman aged 55-70 years in good health.

CDR3 DNA sequence: TGTGCCAGCAGTCCGGGACAGATGTTTGGTACAGATACGCAGTATTTT. Its protein is CASSPGQMFGTDTQYF. The rearrangement uses TRBV25-1 and TRBJ2-3, with 7 bases lining up with TRBD1. Losses at the gene ends were 5 bases for V and 3 bases for J; bases not matched to a gene: 11. Germline CDR1 reads MGHDK; CDR2 reads SYGVNS. CDR3 length: 16 residues.

This chain connects TRBV6-1 to TRBJ2-3; TRBD2 is a possible D gene (6 bases). The V gene's germline CDR1 is MNHNS and CDR2 SASEGT. V was pared by 1 base and J by 3 bases, with 14 bases between. The CDR3 runs 16 residues. CDR3 loop: CASSEGGTLLTDTQYF. For the CDR3, the DNA is TGTGCCAGCAGTGAAGGGGGGACTCTCTTGACAGATACGCAGTATTTT.

The count of this clonotype is one. The V gene is TRBV2, the J gene TRBJ1-4; D not certain. Trimming stripped 4 bases from V and 7 bases from J, with 13 bases between. The CDR3 is made up of 14 amino acids. CDR1 is SNHLY and CDR2 is FYNNEI in the germline V gene. Here the CDR3 reads CASSGAGLSEKLFF. The CDR3 bases are TGTGCCAGCAGTGGTGCAGGACTCAGTGAAAAACTGTTTTTT.

Concerning this clonotype itself: With a much larger clone just one base away, this may be a read error. The chain recombines TRBV9 with TRBJ2-1, with 7 bases identical to TRBD2. The CDR3 consists of 14 residues. Germline V CDR1 and CDR2: SGDLS, YYNGEE. The trim removed 2 bases at V and 10 bases at J, leaving 9 bases unmatched. As DNA, the CDR3 is TGTGCCAGCAGCGTGGGGAGGGGTTCCTACGAGCAGTTCTTC. The encoded protein is CASSVGRGSYEQFF.

Ten or more counts support this clonotype. The V gene is TRBV10-3, the J gene TRBJ2-6; 7 bases are a match to TRBD1. CDR1 and CDR2 from the germline V gene are ENHRY and SYGVKD. The CDR3 extends over 17 amino acids. V lost 3 bases to trimming and J lost 4 bases; unmatched junction nucleotides: 9. The CDR3 DNA reads TGTGCCATCAGTGAACGGGACAGAAATTCCGGGGCCAACGTCCTGACTTTC. Its translation: CAISERDRNSGANVLTF.

V and J are TRBV11-2 and TRBJ2-4; possibly TRBD1 for D (5 bases). V was shortened by 2 bases and J by 3 bases, with 14 bases between the two germline ends. This CDR3 has 16 amino acids. Germline V gene sequence: CDR1 SGHAT, CDR2 FQNNGV. The CDR3 DNA is TGTGCCAGCAGCTTAAGCTGGGGCTTGGGCAAAAACATTCAGTACTTC. Its protein is CASSLSWGLGKNIQYF.

At least ten counts were recorded for this clonotype. The chain is built from TRBV10-3 and TRBJ2-1, with 8 bases aligning to TRBD2. From germline, CDR1 is ENHRY and CDR2 SYGVKD. The V and J ends lost 6 bases and 3 bases, in that order; junction bases with no gene match: 7. CDR3 length: 15 amino acids. CDR3: CAIRDYSGNYNEQFF. The CDR3 DNA reads as TGTGCCATCAGGGACTATAGCGGGAACTACAATGAGCAGTTCTTC.

This clonotype was observed once. The rearrangement joins TRBV7-9 to TRBJ1-2, with D possibly TRBD1 on 5 matching bases. Germline CDR1 SEHNR, CDR2 FQNEAQ (reference sequence). This CDR3 contains 14 residues. The ends were cut back, 8 bases at V and 0 bases at J, with 13 bases in the middle. The CDR3 loop reads CASGVRGANYGYTF. The DNA for the CDR3 is TGTGCCAGCGGTGTAAGGGGAGCTAACTATGGCTACACCTTC.

Here the CDR3 DNA reads TGTGCCAGCAGCTTAAACCGGGACAGCTCACCCCTCCACTTT. This translates into CASSLNRDSSPLHF. The chain employs TRBV7-3 and TRBJ1-6; 7 nucleotides match TRBD1. Trimming at V came to 1 base and at J to 10 bases, leaving 4 bases not matched to a gene. The length of the CDR3 is 14 residues. The germline gives CDR1 SGHTA, CDR2 FQGTGA.

The chain uses TRBV20-1 and TRBJ2-5; TRBD2 is a possible D gene (6 bases). Germline lookup yields CDR1 DFQATT and CDR2 SNEGSKA (reference sequence). Trimming cost V 3 bases and J 5 bases, with 10 bases left between them. The CDR3 consists of 12 residues. DNA of the CDR3: TGCAGTGCTAGTAGCAGCGGGGAGACCCAGTACTTC. It yields the protein CSASSSGETQYF.

The V call is TRBV30, the J call TRBJ1-5, with D possibly TRBD1 on 5 matching bases. The CDR3 has 13 residues. With 5 bases removed from V and 2 bases from J, the gap between germline ends came to 10 bases. Germline V gives CDR1 GTSNPN, CDR2 SVGIG (reference sequence). CDR3: CAWSLGGNQPQHF. In DNA, the CDR3 is TGTGCCTGGTCATTGGGGGGCAATCAGCCCCAGCATTTT.

The chain employs TRBV28 and TRBJ2-5; the match to TRBD1 covers 7 bases. The length of the CDR3 is 15 residues. The germline V gene encodes CDR1 MDHEN and CDR2 SYDVKM. Trimming removed 5 bases from V and 11 bases from J; junction bases left unmatched: 17. The CDR3 coding sequence is TGTGCCAGCAGTACCGGGACAGAGCCATACAATGAGCAGTACTTC. As protein: CASSTGTEPYNEQYF.

This chain links TRBV9 with TRBJ2-7, with D possibly matching TRBD1 (5 bases). This CDR3 is built from 15 residues. The V and J ends lost 2 bases and 3 bases respectively, with 15 bases between them. In germline, CDR1 is SGDLS, CDR2 YYNGEE. This CDR3 is CASSVGPTENYEQYF. As DNA, the CDR3 is TGTGCCAGCAGCGTTGGGCCGACAGAAAACTACGAGCAGTACTTC.

This clonotype was counted a few times. V and J are TRBV15 and TRBJ2-1; D is perhaps TRBD2 (5 bases). CDR3 length: 14 residues. In germline, CDR1 is LNHNV, CDR2 YYDKDF (reference sequence). V lost 3 bases, J lost 8 bases, and 14 bases lay in between. The CDR3 is CATSRGGRRDEQFF. Written as DNA, the CDR3 is TGTGCCACCAGCAGGGGCGGGCGACGGGATGAGCAGTTCTTC.

Concerning this clonotype itself: Relative to the germline gene, one junction end is altered; a read error may explain this. The rearrangement uses TRBV7-3 and TRBJ1-1; a possible D gene is TRBD1 (5 bases). The germline V gene encodes CDR1 SGHTA and CDR2 FQGTGA. The CDR3 length is 15 residues. CDR3 sequence reads: CASSKHGGANTEAFF. In DNA form, the CDR3 reads TGCGCCAGCAGTAAACACGGAGGGGCTAACACTGAAGCTTTCTTT.

The chain links TRBV20-1 to TRBJ2-1; 10 nucleotides agree with TRBD2. From germline, CDR1 is DFQATT and CDR2 SNEGSKA (reference sequence). The V segment lost 3 bases and the J segment 3 bases; nucleotides outside the gene matches: 8. This CDR3 is built from 16 residues. The CDR3 bases are TGCAGTGCTAGGACCACCGGGACTAGCGTCTACAATGAGCAGTTCTTC. This codes for CSARTTGTSVYNEQFF.

This clonotype was observed a handful of times. The chain couples TRBV20-1 to TRBJ2-1; D is undetermined. V was trimmed by 0 bases and J by 9 bases, leaving 9 bases between them. CDR1 DFQATT and CDR2 SNEGSKA come from the germline V gene (reference sequence). The CDR3 has 12 amino acids. The CDR3 nucleotides read TGCAGTGCTAGAGATATCGGGCGTGAGCAGTTCTTC. Translation: CSARDIGREQFF.

The chain recombines TRBV29-1 with TRBJ2-4; 9 nucleotides align to TRBD1. V was pared by 7 bases and J by 13 bases, with 14 bases of the junction left unmatched. The germline V gene has CDR1 SQVTM and CDR2 ANQGSEA. The CDR3 length is 13 residues. Here the CDR3 reads CSAARDRVEEQYF. CDR3 DNA sequence: TGCAGCGCCGCCCGGGACAGGGTCGAGGAGCAGTACTTC.

This clonotype occurred a few times. This chain links TRBV4-2 with TRBJ1-2; D is unresolved. Per the germline V gene, CDR1 is LGHNA and CDR2 is YNFKEQ. V was shortened by 2 bases and J by 6 bases, with 10 bases between the two germline ends. The CDR3 runs 13 residues. The CDR3 region is CASSQQTWDGYTF. The CDR3 DNA is TGTGCCAGCAGCCAACAGACATGGGATGGCTACACCTTC.

The chain combines TRBV10-3 with TRBJ2-2; possible D gene TRBD2, 5 bases. The V gene lost 6 bases and the J gene lost 4 bases, with 12 bases spanning the gap. This CDR3 contains 14 residues. The V gene's germline CDR1 is ENHRY and CDR2 SYGVKD. CDR3 sequence reads: CAIRIQAGTGELFF. As DNA, the CDR3 is TGTGCCATCAGGATCCAGGCGGGCACCGGGGAGCTGTTTTTT.